Presented here are 29 T cell receptor beta chains from one specimen sequenced in a study of blood T cell repertoires in COVID-19. Profiled with immunoSEQ multiplex PCR; TCRdb holds only in-frame clones, not every one. The sample lists approximately 220,000 clones, about 83% occurring once. Sequenced sample: PBMCs or T cells enriched from blood (not recorded which). Every receptor here comes from a woman between 45 and 65 years old who had been exposed to COVID-19.

Concerning this clone itself: The junction and the germline gene differ at one end; a read error may be behind it. This chain uses TRBV10-2 with TRBJ1-2, with D possibly TRBD1 on 6 matching bases. Germline V gene sequence: CDR1 WSHSY, CDR2 SAAADI. The CDR3 spans 14 residues. CDR3 loop: CASGRQGDTPLAAF. CDR3 nucleotides: TGCGCCAGCGGGCGTCAAGGGGACACCCCACTAGCGGCCTTC.

The table lists this clone with many counts. The CDR3 here is CASYPRGGLYYEQYF. In nucleotides, the CDR3 is TGCGCCAGCTACCCTCGGGGGGGGCTTTACTACGAGCAGTACTTC. V and J are TRBV5-1 and TRBJ2-7; 8 bases line up with TRBD2. Germline CDR1 reads SGHRS; CDR2 reads YFSETQ. The CDR3 runs to 15 residues. The V segment lost 7 bases and the J segment 3 bases; nucleotides outside the gene matches: 12.

V usage is TRBV28 and J usage is TRBJ2-1; 8 bases align to TRBD1. Germline V gives CDR1 MDHEN, CDR2 SYDVKM. V lost 8 bases to trimming and J lost 4 bases; unmatched junction nucleotides: 7. The CDR3 is made up of 14 amino acids. The CDR3 region is CASRSRDRYNEQFF. The CDR3 DNA reads as TGTGCCAGCCGCAGCCGGGACAGGTACAATGAGCAGTTCTTC.

CDR3 nucleotides: TGTGCCTGGCTACAGGGACGGAACACTGAAGCTTTCTTT. It specifies CAWLQGRNTEAFF. V is TRBV30 and J is TRBJ1-1; D is possibly TRBD1 (6 bases). The CDR3 runs to 13 residues. Germline V gene data show CDR1 as GTSNPN and CDR2 as SVGIG (reference sequence). Trimming removed 5 bases from V and 1 base from J, with 11 bases in between.

V usage is TRBV10-1 and J usage is TRBJ1-1; possible D gene TRBD1, 6 bases. There are 18 residues in the CDR3. Trimming shortened V by 0 bases and J by 4 bases, and 21 bases separated the two germline ends. Germline CDR1 is WNHNN and CDR2 is SYGVQD (reference sequence). CDR3 DNA: TGCGCCAGCAGTGAGTCGAGAGGCTCGATTCTAGGGGGCACTGAAGCTTTCTTT. This translates into CASSESRGSILGGTEAFF.

This sequence joins TRBV5-1 and TRBJ1-2, with D perhaps TRBD1 (5 bases). The V end lost 0 bases, the J end lost 4 bases, and 13 bases lay between the germline ends. The CDR3 contains 15 residues. Germline CDR1 reads SGHRS; CDR2 reads YFSETQ. CDR3 residues: CASSLASQGPYGYTF. The CDR3 nucleotides read TGCGCCAGCAGCTTGGCCTCTCAGGGTCCCTATGGCTACACCTTC. Drawing the rest from reference TRBV5-1 and TRBJ1-2, the complete variable domain is KAGVTQTPRYLIKTRGQQVTLSCSPISGHRSVSWYQQTPGQGLQFLFEYFSETQRNKGNFPGRFSGRQFSNSRSEMNVSTLELGDSALYLCASSLASQGPYGYTFGSGTRLTVV.

The chain has TRBV24-1 and TRBJ2-3; the match to TRBD2 covers 8 bases. In germline, CDR1 is KGHDR, CDR2 SFDVKD. The V and J ends lost 7 bases and 2 bases, in that order; junction bases with no gene match: 10. There are 16 residues in the CDR3. The CDR3 sequence: CATSGSARGVTDTQYF. The DNA of the CDR3 is TGTGCCACCAGCGGCTCTGCGCGGGGGGTCACAGATACGCAGTATTTT.

In nucleotides, the CDR3 is TGCGCCAGCAGCAAAGAGGCTGGGGCCAACGTCCTGACTTTC. Protein sequence: CASSKEAGANVLTF. J is TRBJ2-6 and V is TRBV5-1; D unclear. The V gene lost 4 bases and the J gene lost 2 bases, with 7 bases spanning the gap. Germline assignment: CDR1 SGHRS and CDR2 YFSETQ. The length of the CDR3 is 14 residues.

This rearrangement joins TRBV7-3 to TRBJ2-1; the match to TRBD2 covers 7 bases. The J segment lost 2 bases and the V segment lost 5 bases, leaving 6 bases of the junction unmatched. CDR1 SGHTA and CDR2 FQGTGA come from the germline V gene. The CDR3 has 15 residues. This CDR3 is CASSQAGSAYNEQFF. Here the CDR3 DNA reads TGTGCCAGCAGCCAAGCGGGGTCCGCCTACAATGAGCAGTTCTTC.

The chain joins TRBV6-5 to TRBJ1-6; a possible D gene is TRBD1 (5 bases). The CDR3 length is 16 residues. V was clipped by 0 bases and J by 0 bases, with 6 bases between them. The V gene's germline CDR1 is MNHEY and CDR2 SVGAGI. The CDR3: CASSYSRGSYNSPLHF. In DNA, the CDR3 is TGTGCCAGCAGTTACTCTAGGGGCTCCTATAATTCACCCCTCCACTTT.

V usage is TRBV27 and J usage is TRBJ1-1; possible D gene TRBD1, 6 bases. Germline assignment: CDR1 MNHEY and CDR2 SMNVEV (reference sequence). The V and J ends lost 2 bases and 5 bases respectively, with 18 bases between them. This CDR3 is 16 amino acids long. The CDR3 protein is CASSLGSGGARTEAFF. The CDR3 DNA reads TGTGCCAGCAGTTTAGGGTCTGGGGGGGCGAGGACTGAAGCTTTCTTT.

This clone was seen a few times. V usage is TRBV2 and J usage is TRBJ2-5; tentatively, D is TRBD1 (5 bases). The germline gives CDR1 SNHLY, CDR2 FYNNEI. The CDR3 runs to 14 residues. Trimming cost V 6 bases and J 4 bases, with 15 bases left between them. The CDR3 bases are TGTGCCAGCAGAGTCGACAGCAAGTCAGAGACCCAGTACTTC. It specifies CASRVDSKSETQYF. Using reference TRBV2 and TRBJ2-5 for the parts outside the CDR3, the full variable domain is EPEVTQTPSHQVTQMGQEVILRCVPISNHLYFYWYRQILGQKVEFLVSFYNNEISEKSEIFDDQFSVERPDGSNFTLKIRSTKLEDSAMYFCASRVDSKSETQYFGPGTRLLVL.

The CDR3 region is CASSQMGQRGGGYTF. The DNA for the CDR3 is TGTGCCAGCAGCCAGATGGGACAGCGAGGAGGTGGCTACACCTTC. This chain joins TRBV4-2 and TRBJ1-2, with TRBD1 identical over 7 bases. CDR1 and CDR2 (germline): LGHNA, YNFKEQ. The ends lost 3 bases at V and 7 bases at J; junction bases unmatched: 11. The CDR3 extends over 15 amino acids.

The V and J genes are TRBV19 and TRBJ2-6; D possibly corresponds to TRBD1 (6 bases). V was cut by 5 bases and J by 4 bases, with 15 bases left in between. Per germline, CDR1 LNHDA and CDR2 SQIVND (reference sequence). The CDR3 length is 16 residues. The CDR3 spells CASSSRSGAGANVLTF. CDR3 DNA: TGTGCCAGTAGTTCCCGTTCAGGGGCCGGGGCCAACGTCCTGACTTTC.

The sample holds one count of this clone. A junction boundary mismatches the germline segment, possibly from a read error. J is TRBJ2-2 and V is TRBV28; TRBD1 matches at 11 bases. The CDR3 is 16 amino acids. Looked up from germline, CDR1 is MDHEN and CDR2 is SYDVKM. The CDR3 sequence is CGTGGLRGPNTGELFF. CDR3 nucleotide sequence: TGCGGGACAGGGGGTTTGCGGGGGCCTAACACCGGGGAGCTGTTTTTT.

V is TRBV14 and J is TRBJ1-2, with D possibly TRBD1 on 5 matching bases. The CDR3 sequence is 13 residues long. With 9 bases removed from V and 5 bases from J, the gap between germline ends came to 16 bases. From germline, CDR1 is SGHDN and CDR2 FVKESK. In nucleotides, the CDR3 is TGTGCCAGTGCGGAGGGGAGATGGTATGGCTACACCTTC. Translated: CASAEGRWYGYTF.

This clone turned up a few times. J is TRBJ1-2 and V is TRBV10-3; TRBD1 matches 7 bases. The CDR3 sequence is 15 residues long. V was clipped by 5 bases and J by 4 bases; unmatched bases: 10. The germline V gene has CDR1 ENHRY and CDR2 SYGVKD. The CDR3 nucleotides are TGTGCCATCAGTTCCGGGACAGCTATCGGCTATGGCTACACCTTC. Protein sequence: CAISSGTAIGYGYTF.

V and J are TRBV6-5 and TRBJ2-7, with TRBD1 as a possible D gene (6 bases). This CDR3 comprises 14 residues. Per the germline V gene, CDR1 is MNHEY and CDR2 is SVGAGI. V was shortened by 6 bases and J by 1 base, with 13 bases between the two germline ends. The CDR3 region is CASSRTVQSYEQYF. The CDR3 bases are TGTGCCAGCAGCAGGACAGTCCAGTCCTACGAGCAGTACTTC.

This clone was observed a handful of times. V usage is TRBV14 and J usage is TRBJ2-3, with 10 bases aligning to TRBD1. The J segment lost 3 bases and the V segment lost 2 bases, leaving 5 bases of the junction unmatched. Germline CDR1 and CDR2: SGHDN and FVKESK. CDR3 length: 16 residues. The CDR3 loop is CASSQFPGQGTDTQYF. CDR3 DNA: TGTGCCAGCAGCCAATTCCCGGGACAGGGGACAGATACGCAGTATTTT. Full variable domain (remainder filled in from reference TRBV14 and TRBJ2-3): EAGVTQFPSHSVIEKGQTVTLRCDPISGHDNLYWYRRVMGKEIKFLLHFVKESKQDESGMPNNRFLAERTGGTYSTLKVQPAELEDSGVYFCASSQFPGQGTDTQYFGPGTRLTVL.

This chain joins TRBV3-1 (or the pseudogene TRBV3-2) and TRBJ2-7, with TRBD2 matching over 8 bases. V was pared by 4 bases and J by 2 bases, with 7 bases of the junction left unmatched. Germline-derived CDR1 and CDR2 are LGHDT and YNNKEL (reference sequence). The CDR3 contains 15 residues. CDR3 residues: CASSPAGTRAYEQYF. The DNA for the CDR3 is TGTGCCAGCAGCCCGGCCGGGACTAGGGCCTACGAGCAGTACTTC.

The chain joins TRBV7-2 to TRBJ1-4, with D possibly TRBD1 on 5 matching bases. V lost 5 bases and J 5 bases, leaving 15 bases between the germline ends. The CDR3 is 15 residues long. Germline CDR1 is SGHTA and CDR2 is FQGNSA. The CDR3 region has the DNA TGTGCCAGCAGCCCCACCGGGGGGGAGAATGAAAAACTGTTTTTT. Its translation: CASSPTGGENEKLFF.

The chain joins TRBV5-6 to TRBJ1-2; the match to TRBD1 covers 8 bases. CDR1 is SGHDT and CDR2 is YYEEEE in the germline V gene. V trimming: 4 bases; J trimming: 6 bases; junction bases outside the gene matches: 5. This CDR3 region has 13 residues. In DNA form, the CDR3 reads TGTGCCAGCAGCCCCGACAGGGGAGATGGCTACACCTTC. Translated, it gives CASSPDRGDGYTF.

Remarks on this clone: In the same sample, other DNA sequences code for this CDR3. The chain recombines TRBV6-5 with TRBJ1-2; D ambiguous. Trimming took off 0 bases at V and 8 bases at J, with 7 bases between the two ends. The CDR3 length is 12 residues. Germline CDR1 reads MNHEY; CDR2 reads SVGAGI. As DNA, the CDR3 is TGTGCCAGCAGTTACTCAGGAGCCGGCTACACCTTC. Translating it yields CASSYSGAGYTF.

The chain carries TRBV28 and TRBJ2-5; tentative D call: TRBD2 (5 bases). Per the germline V gene, CDR1 is MDHEN and CDR2 is SYDVKM. This CDR3 contains 15 residues. V was pared by 1 base and J by 5 bases, with 14 bases between. The CDR3 is CASSLSWGRRETQYF. CDR3 DNA sequence: TGTGCCAGCAGTTTATCTTGGGGTAGGAGGGAGACCCAGTACTTC.

This chain uses TRBV2 with TRBJ1-2; weak D call: TRBD1 (6 bases). The CDR3 has 15 amino acids. CDR1 is SNHLY, CDR2 FYNNEI, per germline. Trimming pared 2 bases from V and 6 bases from J, leaving 16 bases between. As DNA, the CDR3 is TGTGCCAGCAGTGAACAGGGGCCGGGGAGAGATGGCTACACCTTC. As protein: CASSEQGPGRDGYTF.

The chain carries TRBV4-3 and TRBJ1-2; no firm D call. This CDR3 comprises 13 residues. Trimming removed 3 bases at V and 8 bases at J, with 13 bases between. Germline assignment: CDR1 LGHNA and CDR2 YSLEER. The CDR3 reads CASSQRAGGGYTF. The CDR3 DNA reads as TGCGCCAGCAGCCAGAGAGCCGGAGGGGGCTACACCTTC.

The gene calls are TRBV2 and TRBJ2-1; the match to TRBD2 covers 7 bases. V lost 4 bases and J lost 4; bases outside the gene matches: 4. Germline V lookup: CDR1 SNHLY, CDR2 FYNNEI. CDR3 length: 14 residues. The chain's CDR3 is CASSGGGGYNEQFF. CDR3 DNA sequence: TGTGCCAGCAGTGGGGGGGGTGGGTACAATGAGCAGTTCTTC. Full variable domain (outside the CDR3, taken from reference TRBV2 and TRBJ2-1): EPEVTQTPSHQVTQMGQEVILRCVPISNHLYFYWYRQILGQKVEFLVSFYNNEISEKSEIFDDQFSVERPDGSNFTLKIRSTKLEDSAMYFCASSGGGGYNEQFFGPGTRLTVL.

The CDR3: CASRLQPTSNQPQHF. CDR3 sequence (DNA): TGTGCCAGCAGGCTACAGCCAACTAGCAATCAGCCCCAGCATTTT. The rearrangement uses TRBV6-5 and TRBJ1-5; D gene ambiguous. This CDR3 is 15 amino acids long. Germline V gives CDR1 MNHEY, CDR2 SVGAGI. V lost 6 bases, J lost 0 bases, and 12 bases lay in between.

V and J are TRBV21-1 and TRBJ1-1; TRBD1, the table's D call, lacks a check against the DNA. TRBV21-1 is labeled a pseudogene. This CDR3 comprises 20 residues. The CDR3 sequence is CASSKVGAQTQFVASTEAFF. The CDR3, as DNA: TGTGCCAGCAGCAAAGTTGGGGCGCAAACGCAGTTCGTTGCGAGTACTGAAGCTTTCTTT.